Listed here are 15 T cell receptor beta chains from one sample, sequenced in a study of T cell responses to AZD1222 COVID-19 vaccine (dated by TCRdb to about 2021). The time point label, as the study defines it: baseline before first vaccination. The receptor library was made with the immunoSEQ multiplex PCR assay. The clones in this table, taken by TCRdb from immuneACCESS, are in-frame only. Not every clone is retained; where verified, under half of the shortfall comes from an unresolved V gene, and the cause of the rest is unknown. Counted in this sample were 180,000 or so clones; 85% to 95% of them appeared once. About 0.64% of the sample is taken by the ten largest. The sample was peripheral blood, taken on day 0 of AZD1222 vaccination. Source of these receptors: an adult in good health.

The rearrangement links TRBV4-2 to TRBJ1-5; TRBD1 might be the D (5 bases). The V gene's germline CDR1 is LGHNA and CDR2 YNFKEQ. V was shortened by 4 bases and J by 6 bases, with 16 bases between the two germline ends. The CDR3 contains 15 residues. The CDR3 nucleotides read TGTGCCAGCAGCCTAGCAGGCAGGCAGGGTCAGCCCCAGCATTTT. This gives the protein CASSLAGRQGQPQHF.

The genes are TRBV27 and TRBJ2-1; perhaps D is TRBD1 or TRBD2 (5 bases each). V was clipped by 3 bases and J by 10 bases, with 13 bases between them. Germline CDR1 is MNHEY and CDR2 is SMNVEV (reference sequence). This CDR3 has 13 amino acids. CDR3 region: CASSLAPGQEQFF. The CDR3 DNA reads as TGTGCCAGCAGTTTGGCCCCGGGGCAGGAGCAGTTCTTC.

The rearrangement joins TRBV2 to TRBJ1-1; D remains ambiguous. Germline V gene sequence: CDR1 SNHLY, CDR2 FYNNEI. V was shortened by 2 bases and J by 4 bases, with 11 bases between the two germline ends. The CDR3 contains 14 residues. The CDR3, as DNA: TGTGCCAGCAGTGAAATGGAGGGTATCACTGAAGCTTTCTTT. It is translated as CASSEMEGITEAFF.

The gene calls are TRBV5-1 and TRBJ1-5; D unclear. The germline V gene has CDR1 SGHRS and CDR2 YFSETQ. V was trimmed by 1 base and J by 4 bases, leaving 12 bases between them. CDR3 length equals 15 residues. The CDR3 DNA follows: TGCGCCAGCAGCTTGATAGACCCGGGGAATCAGCCCCAGCATTTT. This encodes CASSLIDPGNQPQHF.

The chain employs TRBV19 and TRBJ2-1; perhaps TRBD2 as D (6 bases). V was shortened by 7 bases and J by 10 bases, with 20 bases between the two germline ends. There are 14 residues in the CDR3. Germline V lookup: CDR1 LNHDA, CDR2 SQIVND (reference sequence). The CDR3 DNA is TGTGCCAGTACTCCCGGGAGCCGGAGTTCGGAGCAGTTCTTC. This encodes CASTPGSRSSEQFF.

The rearrangement uses TRBV6-5 and TRBJ1-4; TRBD1 might be the D (5 bases). Germline CDR1 reads MNHEY; CDR2 reads SVGAGI. The CDR3 sequence is 13 residues long. V lost 8 bases and J 8 bases, leaving 15 bases between the germline ends. The CDR3 reads CASRDSGKEKLFF. The CDR3 coding sequence is TGTGCCAGCCGAGATTCAGGGAAAGAAAAACTGTTTTTT.

CDR3 sequence: CASSESRTEAFF. DNA of the CDR3: TGTGCCAGCAGTGAATCGAGGACTGAAGCTTTCTTT. The chain combines TRBV6-1 with TRBJ1-1, with D hard to call. The CDR3 runs 12 residues. Trimming shortened V by 2 bases and J by 5 bases, and 6 bases separated the two germline ends. CDR1 MNHNS and CDR2 SASEGT come from the germline V gene.

The V gene is TRBV7-9, the J gene TRBJ1-5; TRBD1 agrees at 7 bases. The CDR3 length is 14 residues. CDR1 and CDR2 (germline): SEHNR, FQNEAQ (reference sequence). The ends lost 5 bases at V and 7 bases at J; junction bases unmatched: 8. This CDR3 reads CASSRTGPGQPQHF. DNA of the CDR3: TGTGCCAGCAGCCGGACAGGCCCCGGGCAGCCCCAGCATTTT. Full variable domain (missing parts from reference TRBV7-9 and TRBJ1-5): DTGVSQNPRHKITKRGQNVTFRCDPISEHNRLYWYRQTLGQGPEFLTYFQNEAQLEKSRLLSDRFSAERPKGSFSTLEIQRTEQGDSAMYLCASSRTGPGQPQHFGDGTRLSIL.

The V gene is TRBV6-1, the J gene TRBJ1-3; D is uncertain. The germline V gene encodes CDR1 MNHNS and CDR2 SASEGT. The CDR3 is 15 residues long. The germline V and J ends were trimmed by 1 base and 0 bases, with 7 bases remaining between them. The CDR3 DNA follows: TGTGCCAGCAGTGAAGGGGCCGCCTCTGGAAACACCATATATTTT. It is translated as CASSEGAASGNTIYF.

This rearrangement joins TRBV5-4 to TRBJ1-4; D might be TRBD1 (5 bases). The CDR3 extends over 14 amino acids. Germline assignment: CDR1 SGHNT and CDR2 YYREEE (reference sequence). Between the trimmed V and J ends, which lost 3 bases and 7 bases, there was a span of 13 bases. CDR3 DNA: TGTGCCAGCAGCTACCGGGACCTCTCTGAAAAACTGTTTTTT. This translates into CASSYRDLSEKLFF.

This chain uses TRBV27 with TRBJ1-1, with D possibly matching TRBD1 (5 bases). The V and J ends lost 3 bases and 1 base respectively, with 9 bases between them. Germline-derived CDR1 and CDR2 are MNHEY and SMNVEV (reference sequence). The length of the CDR3 is 14 residues. The CDR3 sequence: CASSFGHQNTEAFF. As DNA, the CDR3 is TGTGCCAGCAGTTTCGGACACCAGAACACTGAAGCTTTCTTT.

V gene TRBV20-1 combines with J gene TRBJ2-7; no clear D gene. The germline CDR1 and CDR2 sequences are DFQATT and SNEGSKA (reference sequence). V was trimmed by 4 bases and J by 3 bases, leaving 7 bases between them. The CDR3 consists of 11 residues. The CDR3 here is CSAIFIYEQYF. The CDR3 coding sequence is TGCAGTGCTATCTTCATCTACGAGCAGTACTTC.

The chain carries TRBV7-8 and TRBJ1-5; D remains ambiguous. The germline V gene encodes CDR1 SGHVS and CDR2 FQNEAQ. CDR3 length equals 13 residues. Trimming left V 2 bases short and J 2 bases short, with 4 bases between. The CDR3 here is CASSLSGNQPQHF. DNA for the CDR3: TGTGCCAGCAGCTTATCAGGCAATCAGCCCCAGCATTTT.

This chain connects TRBV6-1 to TRBJ2-3, with TRBD2 matching 11 bases. Germline assignment: CDR1 MNHNS and CDR2 SASEGT. The CDR3 length is 18 residues. The V gene end was trimmed by 0 bases and the J gene end by 6 bases; junction bases not matched to a gene: 11. This chain's CDR3 is CASSEAPFTSGRRDTQYF. In DNA, the CDR3 is TGTGCCAGCAGTGAAGCTCCCTTTACTAGCGGGAGACGGGATACGCAGTATTTT.

The V and J genes are TRBV5-1 and TRBJ1-1; 7 positions agree with TRBD1. The CDR3 is 15 amino acids. After removal of 0 bases from V and 6 bases from J, the junction contained 8 bases not matched to a gene. CDR1 and CDR2 from the germline V gene are SGHRS and YFSETQ. The DNA of the CDR3 is TGCGCCAGCAGCTTGGCGGTAGGCGGGACAGCTGAAGCTTTCTTT. Encoded protein: CASSLAVGGTAEAFF.